These T cell receptor beta chains were read from a single sample in a study of OX40 agonist ivuxolimab in advanced cancers. The protocol was immunoSEQ multiplex PCR, while the TCRdb copy is restricted to in-frame clones and leaves out a portion. Among 70,000 to 95,000 clones listed, around 86% were seen once. The sequencing here drew on CD4+ or CD8+ T cells sorted from blood, taken in a trial of the OX40 agonist ivuxolimab. The receptor set was obtained from an adult with an advanced solid tumor such as melanoma, head and neck, liver or kidney cancer. Each CDR3 is given with its conserved first and last residue. The order of the fields is CDR3 length, D gene, clone size, V gene, J gene, CDR3 protein, CDR3 DNA. D genes are given only for firm matches. The listing skips clone size in some rows; elsewhere it reads once, few, many or a size class.

CDR3 length: 19
D gene: -
clone size: once
V gene: TRBV7-3
J gene: TRBJ1-3
CDR3 protein: CASSLKKWDGMPPGNTIYF
CDR3 DNA: TGTGCCAGCAGCTTAAAAAAATGGGACGGCATGCCCCCTGGAAACACCATATATTTT

CDR3 length: 14
D gene: -
clone size: -
V gene: TRBV5-1
J gene: TRBJ2-3
CDR3 protein: CASSLGEGTDTQYF
CDR3 DNA: TGCGCCAGCAGCTTGGGTGAGGGCACAGATACGCAGTATTTT

CDR3 length: 14
D gene: -
clone size: -
V gene: TRBV5-1
J gene: TRBJ1-1
CDR3 protein: CASSLAQGNTEAFF
CDR3 DNA: TGCGCCAGCAGCTTGGCACAGGGGAACACTGAAGCTTTCTTT

CDR3 length: 14
D gene: -
clone size: -
V gene: TRBV5-1
J gene: TRBJ2-1
CDR3 protein: CASRGTPSYNEQFF
CDR3 DNA: TGCGCCAGCAGAGGGACACCATCCTACAATGAGCAGTTCTTC

CDR3 length: 14
D gene: -
clone size: -
V gene: TRBV7-2
J gene: TRBJ1-4
CDR3 protein: CASKGADPFEKLFF
CDR3 DNA: TGTGCCTCAAAAGGGGCAGATCCCTTTGAAAAACTGTTTTTT

CDR3 length: 14
D gene: -
clone size: -
V gene: TRBV5-1
J gene: TRBJ1-2
CDR3 protein: CASSLNVLAGGYTF
CDR3 DNA: TGCGCCAGCAGCTTGAACGTCCTCGCCGGGGGCTACACCTTC

CDR3 length: 14
D gene: -
clone size: -
V gene: TRBV6-6
J gene: TRBJ1-1
CDR3 protein: CASSYSKGYTEAFF
CDR3 DNA: TGTGCCAGCAGTTACTCGAAAGGGTACACTGAAGCTTTCTTT

CDR3 length: 16
D gene: -
clone size: -
V gene: TRBV10-3
J gene: TRBJ1-5
CDR3 protein: CAISESSTASNQPQHF
CDR3 DNA: TGTGCCATCAGTGAGTCGAGTACAGCTTCTAATCAGCCCCAGCATTTT

CDR3 length: 12
D gene: -
clone size: -
V gene: TRBV18
J gene: TRBJ2-5
CDR3 protein: CASSPVGETQYF
CDR3 DNA: TGTGCCAGCTCACCAGTGGGAGAGACCCAGTACTTC

CDR3 length: 14
D gene: -
clone size: once
V gene: TRBV18
J gene: TRBJ2-7
CDR3 protein: CASSPDRSSYEQYF
CDR3 DNA: TGTGCCAGCTCACCAGACAGAAGCTCCTACGAGCAGTACTTC

CDR3 length: 13
D gene: -
clone size: -
V gene: TRBV10-3
J gene: TRBJ1-1
CDR3 protein: CACSSSLNAEAFF
CDR3 DNA: TGTGCCTGTTCGAGCAGCCTTAACGCTGAAGCTTTCTTT

CDR3 length: 14
D gene: -
clone size: -
V gene: TRBV7-6
J gene: TRBJ2-1
CDR3 protein: CASSVSASYNEQFF
CDR3 DNA: TGTGCCAGCAGCGTTAGCGCCTCCTACAATGAGCAGTTCTTC

CDR3 length: 12
D gene: -
clone size: -
V gene: TRBV9
J gene: TRBJ2-3
CDR3 protein: CASSPHTDTQYF
CDR3 DNA: TGTGCCAGCAGCCCCCACACAGATACGCAGTATTTT

CDR3 length: 17
D gene: -
clone size: few
V gene: TRBV7-2
J gene: TRBJ1-1
CDR3 protein: CASSLGGNNLAHTEAFF
CDR3 DNA: TGTGCCAGCAGCTTAGGGGGAAACAACCTGGCCCACACTGAAGCTTTCTTT

CDR3 length: 15
D gene: -
clone size: -
V gene: TRBV10-3
J gene: TRBJ1-5
CDR3 protein: CAISEGGEGSQPQHF
CDR3 DNA: TGTGCCATCAGTGAAGGGGGTGAGGGGTCACAGCCCCAGCATTTT

CDR3 length: 12
D gene: -
clone size: -
V gene: TRBV19
J gene: TRBJ2-3
CDR3 protein: CATRGGPDTQYF
CDR3 DNA: TGTGCCACTAGGGGGGGGCCAGATACGCAGTATTTT

CDR3 length: 15
D gene: TRBD2
clone size: -
V gene: TRBV4-2
J gene: TRBJ2-1
CDR3 protein: CASSLSGGDYNEQFF
CDR3 DNA: TGTGCCAGCAGCCTAAGCGGGGGGGACTACAATGAGCAGTTCTTC

CDR3 length: 14
D gene: -
clone size: -
V gene: TRBV7-9
J gene: TRBJ2-5
CDR3 protein: CASSLSSQAETQYF
CDR3 DNA: TGTGCCAGCAGCTTAAGTTCACAGGCAGAGACCCAGTACTTC

CDR3 length: 15
D gene: TRBD2
clone size: -
V gene: TRBV27
J gene: TRBJ2-1
CDR3 protein: CASSLWEGRYNEQFF
CDR3 DNA: TGTGCCAGCAGTTTGTGGGAGGGGCGGTATAATGAGCAGTTCTTC

CDR3 length: 14
D gene: -
clone size: -
V gene: TRBV15
J gene: TRBJ1-2
CDR3 protein: CATSRDWVGYGYTF
CDR3 DNA: TGTGCCACCAGCAGAGATTGGGTTGGCTATGGCTACACCTTC

CDR3 length: 14
D gene: -
clone size: -
V gene: TRBV19
J gene: TRBJ1-2
CDR3 protein: CASSIDGGNYGYTF
CDR3 DNA: TGTGCCAGTAGTATAGATGGGGGAAACTATGGCTACACCTTC

CDR3 length: 13
D gene: -
clone size: -
V gene: TRBV7-3
J gene: TRBJ2-1
CDR3 protein: CASSLTSNNEQFF
CDR3 DNA: TGTGCCAGCAGCCTTACTAGCAACAATGAGCAGTTCTTC

CDR3 length: 14
D gene: TRBD1
clone size: -
V gene: TRBV7-2
J gene: TRBJ1-1
CDR3 protein: CASTLGQLNTEAFF
CDR3 DNA: TGTGCCAGCACCCTGGGACAGTTGAACACTGAAGCTTTCTTT

CDR3 length: 13
D gene: -
clone size: -
V gene: TRBV5-1
J gene: TRBJ2-7
CDR3 protein: CASSLNRGYEQYF
CDR3 DNA: TGCGCCAGCAGCTTGAACAGAGGTTACGAGCAGTACTTC

CDR3 length: 14
D gene: -
clone size: -
V gene: TRBV18
J gene: TRBJ1-3
CDR3 protein: CASSPQGNGNTIYF
CDR3 DNA: TGTGCCAGCTCACCACAGGGAAATGGAAACACCATATATTTT

CDR3 length: 14
D gene: -
clone size: -
V gene: TRBV2
J gene: TRBJ1-6
CDR3 protein: CASRTGTANSPLHF
CDR3 DNA: TGTGCCAGCCGTACGGGGACGGCTAATTCACCCCTCCACTTT